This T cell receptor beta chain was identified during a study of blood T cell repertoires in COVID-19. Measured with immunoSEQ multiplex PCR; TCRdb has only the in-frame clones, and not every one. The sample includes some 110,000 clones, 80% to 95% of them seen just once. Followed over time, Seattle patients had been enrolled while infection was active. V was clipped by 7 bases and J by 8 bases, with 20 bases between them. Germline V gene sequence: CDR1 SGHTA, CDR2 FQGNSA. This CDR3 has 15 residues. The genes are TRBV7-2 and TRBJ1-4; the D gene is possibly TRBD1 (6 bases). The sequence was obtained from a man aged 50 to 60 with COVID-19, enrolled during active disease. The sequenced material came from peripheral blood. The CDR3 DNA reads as TGTGCCAGCACCTCGGGAGGGGGAATAGAAGAAAAACTGTTTTTT. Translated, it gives CASTSGGGIEEKLFF.